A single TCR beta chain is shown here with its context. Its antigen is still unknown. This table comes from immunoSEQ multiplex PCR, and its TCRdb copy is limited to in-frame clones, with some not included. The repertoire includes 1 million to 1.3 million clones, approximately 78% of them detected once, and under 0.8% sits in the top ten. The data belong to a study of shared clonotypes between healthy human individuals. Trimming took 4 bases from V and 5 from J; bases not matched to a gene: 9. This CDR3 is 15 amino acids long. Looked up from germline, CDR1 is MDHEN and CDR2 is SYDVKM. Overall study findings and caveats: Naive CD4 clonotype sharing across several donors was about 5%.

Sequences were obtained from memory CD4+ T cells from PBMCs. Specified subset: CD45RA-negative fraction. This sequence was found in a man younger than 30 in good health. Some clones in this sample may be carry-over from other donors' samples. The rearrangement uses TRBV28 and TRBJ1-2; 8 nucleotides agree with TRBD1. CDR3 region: CASSSQGQGAYGYTF. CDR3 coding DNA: TGTGCCAGCAGTTCCCAAGGACAGGGTGCATATGGCTACACCTTC.